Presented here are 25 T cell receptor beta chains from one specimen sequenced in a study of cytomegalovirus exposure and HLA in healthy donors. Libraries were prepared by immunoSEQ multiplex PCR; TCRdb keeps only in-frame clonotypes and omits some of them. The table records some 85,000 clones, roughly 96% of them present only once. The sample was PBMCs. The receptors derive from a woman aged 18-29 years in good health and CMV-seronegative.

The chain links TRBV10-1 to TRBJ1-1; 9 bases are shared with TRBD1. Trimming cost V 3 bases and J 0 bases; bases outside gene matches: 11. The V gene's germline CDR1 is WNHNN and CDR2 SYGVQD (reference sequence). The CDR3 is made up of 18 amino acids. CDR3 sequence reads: CASSDGRGQGSMNTEAFF. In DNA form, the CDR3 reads TGCGCCAGCAGTGACGGAAGGGGACAGGGCTCTATGAACACTGAAGCTTTCTTT.

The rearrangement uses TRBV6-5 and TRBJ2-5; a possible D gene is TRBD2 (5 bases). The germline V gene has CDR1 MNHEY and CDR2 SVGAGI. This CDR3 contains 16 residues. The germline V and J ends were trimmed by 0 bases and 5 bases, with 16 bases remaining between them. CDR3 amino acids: CASSYSSSAGWETQYF. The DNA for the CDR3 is TGTGCCAGCAGTTACTCATCCAGTGCGGGCTGGGAGACCCAGTACTTC.

CDR3: CASSSAENTEAFF. As DNA, the CDR3 is TGTGCCAGCAGCTCCGCAGAGAACACTGAAGCTTTCTTT. The V call is TRBV11-3, the J call TRBJ1-1; no reliable D call. Germline CDR1 is SGHNT and CDR2 is YENEEA. There are 13 residues in the CDR3. The V end was cut by 4 bases, the J end by 1 base, with 7 bases between.

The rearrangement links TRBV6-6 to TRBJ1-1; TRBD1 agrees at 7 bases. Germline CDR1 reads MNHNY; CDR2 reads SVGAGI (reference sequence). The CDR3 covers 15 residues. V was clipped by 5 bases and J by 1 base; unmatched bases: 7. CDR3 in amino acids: CASSHKQGGNTEAFF. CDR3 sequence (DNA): TGTGCCAGCAGTCACAAGCAGGGGGGGAACACTGAAGCTTTCTTT.

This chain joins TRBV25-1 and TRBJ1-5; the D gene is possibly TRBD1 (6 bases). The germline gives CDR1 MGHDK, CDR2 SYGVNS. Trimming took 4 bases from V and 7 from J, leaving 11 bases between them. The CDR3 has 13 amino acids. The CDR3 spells CASSANDRQPQHF. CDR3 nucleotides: TGTGCCAGCAGTGCCAATGACAGGCAGCCCCAGCATTTT.

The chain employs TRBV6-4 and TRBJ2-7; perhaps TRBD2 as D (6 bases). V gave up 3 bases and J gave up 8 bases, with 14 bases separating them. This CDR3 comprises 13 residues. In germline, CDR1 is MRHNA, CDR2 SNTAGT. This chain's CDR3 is CASSEGRGTQQYF. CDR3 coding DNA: TGTGCCAGCAGTGAGGGGCGAGGGACTCAGCAGTACTTC.

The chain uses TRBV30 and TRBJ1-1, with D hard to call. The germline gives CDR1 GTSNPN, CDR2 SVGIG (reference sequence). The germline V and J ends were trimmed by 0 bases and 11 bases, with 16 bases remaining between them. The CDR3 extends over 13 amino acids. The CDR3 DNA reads TGTGCCTGGAGTGTACGTCTAGCCCGAGGGGCTTTCTTT. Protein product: CAWSVRLARGAFF.

The CDR3 DNA reads as TGTGCCAGCAGTGAAGGCGGTAGCTTCCACAATGAGCAGTTCTTC. It yields the protein CASSEGGSFHNEQFF. This chain joins TRBV6-1 and TRBJ2-1, with D unclear. This CDR3 is 15 amino acids long. From germline, CDR1 is MNHNS and CDR2 SASEGT. Trimming shortened V by 1 base and J by 5 bases, and 12 bases separated the two germline ends.

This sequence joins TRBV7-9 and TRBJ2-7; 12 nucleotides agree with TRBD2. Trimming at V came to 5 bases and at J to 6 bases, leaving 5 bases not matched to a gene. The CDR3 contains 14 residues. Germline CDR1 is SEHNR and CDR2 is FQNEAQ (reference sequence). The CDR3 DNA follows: TGTGCCAGCAGCGACCTAGCGGGAGGGCTCGAGCAGTACTTC. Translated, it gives CASSDLAGGLEQYF.

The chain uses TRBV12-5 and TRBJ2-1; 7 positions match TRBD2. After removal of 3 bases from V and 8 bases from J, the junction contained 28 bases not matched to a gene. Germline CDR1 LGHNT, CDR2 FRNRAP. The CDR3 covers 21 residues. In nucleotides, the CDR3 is TGTGCTAGTGGTTTTCTACCGGAACCTTGGTCCCCTAGCGGTGATTGGCATGAGCAGTTCTTC. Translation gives CASGFLPEPWSPSGDWHEQFF. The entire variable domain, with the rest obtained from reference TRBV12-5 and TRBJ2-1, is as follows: DARVTQTPRHKVTEMGQEVTMRCQPILGHNTVFWYRQTMMQGLELLAYFRNRAPLDDSGMPKDRFSAEMPDATLATLKIQPSEPRDSAVYFCASGFLPEPWSPSGDWHEQFFGPGTRLTVL.

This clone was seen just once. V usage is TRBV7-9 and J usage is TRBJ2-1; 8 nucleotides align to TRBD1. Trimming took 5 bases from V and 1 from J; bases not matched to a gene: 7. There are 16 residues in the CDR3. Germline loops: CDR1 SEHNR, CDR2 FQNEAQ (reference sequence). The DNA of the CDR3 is TGTGCCAGCAGCCCCCGACAGGGGTTATCCTACAATGAGCAGTTCTTC. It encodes CASSPRQGLSYNEQFF.

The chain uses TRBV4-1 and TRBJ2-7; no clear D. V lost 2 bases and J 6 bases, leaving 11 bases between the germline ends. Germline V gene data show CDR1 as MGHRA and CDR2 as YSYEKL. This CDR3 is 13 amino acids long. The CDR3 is CASSQPSSSEQYF. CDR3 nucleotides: TGCGCCAGCAGCCAACCTAGTTCATCCGAGCAGTACTTC.

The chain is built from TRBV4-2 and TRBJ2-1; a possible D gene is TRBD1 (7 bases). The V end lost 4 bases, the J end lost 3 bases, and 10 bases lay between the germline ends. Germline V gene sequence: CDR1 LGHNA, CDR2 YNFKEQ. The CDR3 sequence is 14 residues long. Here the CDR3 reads CASSPGGNYNEQFF. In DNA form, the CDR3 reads TGTGCCAGCAGCCCAGGGGGGAACTACAATGAGCAGTTCTTC.

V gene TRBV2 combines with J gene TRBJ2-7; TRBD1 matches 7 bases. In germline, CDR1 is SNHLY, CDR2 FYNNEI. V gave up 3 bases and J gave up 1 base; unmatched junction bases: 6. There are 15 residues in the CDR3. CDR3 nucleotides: TGTGCCAGCAGTGATCGGACAGGATTTTCCTACGAGCAGTACTTC. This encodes CASSDRTGFSYEQYF.

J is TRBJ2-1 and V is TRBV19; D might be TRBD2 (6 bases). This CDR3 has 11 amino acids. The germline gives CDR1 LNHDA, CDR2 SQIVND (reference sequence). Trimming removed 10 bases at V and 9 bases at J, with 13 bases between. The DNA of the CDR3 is TGTGCCACGCTGGGGGGTATTGAGCAGTTCTTC. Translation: CATLGGIEQFF.

This CDR3 reads CASSLGGGWGSGELFF. CDR3 DNA sequence: TGTGCCAGCAGCTTAGGTGGGGGCTGGGGCAGCGGGGAGCTGTTTTTT. The V and J genes are TRBV7-2 and TRBJ2-2; D possibly corresponds to TRBD1 (6 bases). This CDR3 has 16 residues. V was trimmed by 1 base and J by 7 bases, leaving 16 bases between them. Germline V gene sequence: CDR1 SGHTA, CDR2 FQGNSA.

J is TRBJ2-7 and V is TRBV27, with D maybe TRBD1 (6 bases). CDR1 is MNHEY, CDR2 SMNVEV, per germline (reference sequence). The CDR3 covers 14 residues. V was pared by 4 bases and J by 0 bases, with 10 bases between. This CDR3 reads CASSWDKGSYEQYF. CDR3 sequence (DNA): TGTGCCAGCAGTTGGGACAAGGGCTCCTACGAGCAGTACTTC.

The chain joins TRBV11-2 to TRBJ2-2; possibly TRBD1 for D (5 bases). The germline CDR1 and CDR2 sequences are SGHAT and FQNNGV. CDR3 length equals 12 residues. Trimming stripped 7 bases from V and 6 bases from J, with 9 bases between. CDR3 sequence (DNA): TGTGCCAGCACCCAGGGTGCCGGGGAGCTGTTTTTT. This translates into CASTQGAGELFF.

This chain's CDR3 is CASSPEDRVGQFF. The CDR3 bases are TGTGCCAGTAGTCCCGAGGACAGGGTGGGGCAGTTCTTC. This chain connects TRBV19 to TRBJ2-1; 8 positions match TRBD1. The germline V gene encodes CDR1 LNHDA and CDR2 SQIVND (reference sequence). V was pared by 5 bases and J by 12 bases, with 9 bases of the junction left unmatched. CDR3 length equals 13 residues.

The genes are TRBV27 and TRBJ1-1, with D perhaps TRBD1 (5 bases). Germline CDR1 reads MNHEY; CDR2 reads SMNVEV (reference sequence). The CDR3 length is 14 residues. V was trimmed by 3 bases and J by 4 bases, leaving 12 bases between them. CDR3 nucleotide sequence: TGTGCCAGCAGTTTCGCAGGGCCTCTCACTGAAGCTTTCTTT. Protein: CASSFAGPLTEAFF.

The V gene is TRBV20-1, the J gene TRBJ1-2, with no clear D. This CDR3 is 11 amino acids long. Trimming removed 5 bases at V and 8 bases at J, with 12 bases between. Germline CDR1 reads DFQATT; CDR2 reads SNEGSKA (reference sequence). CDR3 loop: CSAFSGEGYTF. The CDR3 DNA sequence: TGCAGTGCTTTCAGCGGGGAAGGCTACACCTTC.

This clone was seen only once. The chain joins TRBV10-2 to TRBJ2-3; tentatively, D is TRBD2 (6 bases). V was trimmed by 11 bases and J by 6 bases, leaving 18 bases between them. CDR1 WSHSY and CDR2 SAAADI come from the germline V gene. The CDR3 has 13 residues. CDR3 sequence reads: CAARAGGRDTQYF. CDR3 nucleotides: TGCGCCGCCCGGGCCGGGGGACGGGATACGCAGTATTTT.

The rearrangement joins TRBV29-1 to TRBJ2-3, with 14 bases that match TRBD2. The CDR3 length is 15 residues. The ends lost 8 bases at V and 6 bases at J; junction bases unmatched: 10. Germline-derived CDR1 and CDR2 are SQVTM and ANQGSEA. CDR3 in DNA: TGCAGCCTGTTGGGACTAGCGGGAGCCGGGGATACGCAGTATTTT. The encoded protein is CSLLGLAGAGDTQYF.

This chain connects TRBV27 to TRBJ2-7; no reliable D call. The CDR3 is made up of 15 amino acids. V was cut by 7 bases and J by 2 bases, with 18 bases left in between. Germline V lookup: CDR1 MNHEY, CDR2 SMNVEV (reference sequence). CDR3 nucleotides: TGTGCCAGCACGTCATACAGAAGATTAGCCTACGAGCAGTACTTC. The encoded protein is CASTSYRRLAYEQYF.

CDR3 residues: CASSSGPHRRWGGNQPQHF. The CDR3 DNA is TGTGCCAGCAGCTCGGGTCCCCACAGGAGATGGGGCGGTAATCAGCCCCAGCATTTT. This rearrangement joins TRBV5-8 to TRBJ1-5; the D gene is possibly TRBD1 (5 bases). CDR3 size: 19 residues. Germline CDR1 reads SGHTS; CDR2 reads YDEGEE. V dropped 3 bases and J dropped 4 bases, with 26 bases sitting between them.